This T cell receptor beta chain originates from a study of persistence of HIV-infected CD4 T cells. This was the immunoSEQ version 4 assay in survey mode. Here immunoSEQ multiplex PCR was the method, and the copy in TCRdb shows in-frame clones only, minus some. The table has about 32,000 clones, approximately 70% seen once; the top ten hold 1.4%. With regard to this clone: What it recognizes is unknown.

Cells were stimulated with overlapping HIV-1 Gag 15-mer peptides. CD4+ T cells upregulating both CD40 ligand and CD69 were sorted as responding cells. Undetectable plasma HIV-1 RNA below 50 copies/mL lasted at least 4 years. Study-level points and caveats: Proviral oligoclonality tracked with TCR oligoclonality within the same sorted cells.

The CDR3 runs to 15 residues. With 3 bases clipped from V and 3 bases from J, the junction kept 6 bases outside the gene matches. Germline values: CDR1 SGHVS, CDR2 FQNEAQ. The sequence was collected from an adult man with HIV who was CMV-seropositive. The sequenced sample was CD4+ T cells sorted from PBMCs after approximately 20-hour stimulation, obtained from a patient who received antiretroviral therapy. This chain uses TRBV7-8 with TRBJ1-2; TRBD1 agrees at 8 bases. CDR3 sequence: CASSLNRGLDYGYTF. CDR3 nucleotide sequence: TGTGCCAGCAGCTTGAACAGGGGGTTGGACTATGGCTACACCTTC.